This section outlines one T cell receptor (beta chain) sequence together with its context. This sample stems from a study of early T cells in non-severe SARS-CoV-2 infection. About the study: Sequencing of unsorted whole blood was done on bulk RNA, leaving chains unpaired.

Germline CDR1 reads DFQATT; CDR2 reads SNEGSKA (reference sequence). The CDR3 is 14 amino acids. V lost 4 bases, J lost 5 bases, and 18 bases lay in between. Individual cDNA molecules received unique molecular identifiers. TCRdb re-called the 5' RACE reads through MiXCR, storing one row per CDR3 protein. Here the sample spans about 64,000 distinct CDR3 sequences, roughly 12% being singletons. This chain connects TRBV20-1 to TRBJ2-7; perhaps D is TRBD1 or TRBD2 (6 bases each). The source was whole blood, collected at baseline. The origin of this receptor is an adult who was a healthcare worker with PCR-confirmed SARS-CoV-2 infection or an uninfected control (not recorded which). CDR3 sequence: CSATVGGPGDEQYF. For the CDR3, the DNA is TGCAGTGCTACCGTCGGGGGCCCGGGGGACGAGCAGTACTTC.